The clone carrying this T cell receptor beta chain was observed at least ten times. As yet, its antigen is unknown. CDR1 and CDR2 (germline): SQVTM, ANQGSEA. Deletions cut 7 bases from V and 1 base from J, with 11 bases between. The CDR3 runs to 13 residues. This entry comes from a study of T cells after yellow fever vaccination. Study-wide results and caveats: CD4 and CD8 compartments shared a small share of clonotypes.

Each CDR3 protein is one row after TCRdb ran MiXCR on the 5' RACE reads. The sample lists 300,000 to 350,000 distinct CDR3 sequences; approximately 4.3% were seen once. The sequence was collected from a man aged 18 to 29 who received the YFV17D yellow fever vaccine. The rearrangement links TRBV29-1 to TRBJ2-4, with D hard to call. The sequences come from PBMCs, collected 15 days after the yellow fever booster vaccination. DNA of the CDR3: TGCAGCGCCCAAGGGATTGCCAAAAACATTCAGTACTTC. It codes for CSAQGIAKNIQYF.